The 29 T cell receptor beta chains presented below share a single source sample, sequenced in a study of T cell repertoires in cytomegalovirus infection. MiXCR, applied by TCRdb to the reads, yields one record per CDR3 protein. Among more than 650,000 distinct CDR3 sequences listed, 35% were seen once. What was sequenced was PBMCs. The receptors here all came from a human donor in good health (CMV status not recorded). Some clones in this sample may be carry-over from other donors' samples.

The V and J genes are TRBV14 and TRBJ2-1; possibly TRBD1 or TRBD2 for D (5 bases each). CDR3 size: 13 residues. CDR1 and CDR2 (germline): SGHDN, FVKESK. Trimming pared 4 bases from V and 12 bases from J, leaving 16 bases between. The CDR3 DNA is TGTGCCAGCAGCCCGGGGCCACCTATCCCGCAGTTCTTC. Translated, it gives CASSPGPPIPQFF.

On this clonotype itself: At one boundary the junction diverges from the germline segment, which might be a read error. The chain joins TRBV5-6 to TRBJ1-4; 7 bases fit TRBD1. CDR1 and CDR2 (germline): SGHDT, YYEEEE. This CDR3 is 16 amino acids long. CDR3 in DNA: TGTGCCAGCAGCTTGGACAGGGGACGGACTAATGACAAACTGTTTTTT. Translating gives CASSLDRGRTNDKLFF.

The V gene is TRBV6-2 or TRBV6-3, the J gene TRBJ2-7; 8 bases fit TRBD1. This CDR3 comprises 15 residues. The germline gives CDR1 MNHEY, CDR2 SVGEGT. Losses at the gene ends were 7 bases for V and 6 bases for J; bases not matched to a gene: 14. CDR3 coding DNA: TGTGCCAGCACTCAAAGGACAGGGTGGGGCGCCGAGCAGTACTTC. Amino acids: CASTQRTGWGAEQYF.

The chain carries TRBV12-3 or TRBV12-4 and TRBJ2-1, with 13 nucleotides matching TRBD2. After removal of 2 bases from V and 8 bases from J, the junction contained 9 bases not matched to a gene. There are 17 residues in the CDR3. DNA for the CDR3: TGTGCCAGCAGTTTACCCGCAGGACTAGCGGGAGAACATGAGCAGTTCTTC. It yields the protein CASSLPAGLAGEHEQFF.

At least ten counts were recorded for this clonotype. V and J are TRBV7-8 and TRBJ2-1; D possibly corresponds to TRBD1 (6 bases). V was pared by 5 bases and J by 3 bases, with 8 bases between. Germline V gives CDR1 SGHVS, CDR2 FQNEAQ. The CDR3 covers 13 residues. The CDR3 sequence is CASSRTDYNEQFF. The CDR3 DNA is TGTGCCAGCAGCCGGACAGACTACAATGAGCAGTTCTTC.

The chain recombines TRBV6-2 or TRBV6-3 with TRBJ2-2; 8 bases are shared with TRBD1. Per the germline V gene, CDR1 is MNHEY and CDR2 is SVGEGT. The CDR3 runs 15 residues. J lost 3 bases, V lost 2 bases, and 2 bases had no gene match. The CDR3: CASSYHRGDTGELFF. The CDR3 bases are TGTGCCAGCAGTTACCACAGGGGGGACACCGGGGAGCTGTTTTTT.

A few counts support this clonotype. The rearrangement uses TRBV11-2 and TRBJ1-4; 9 bases map to TRBD1. The V gene end was trimmed by 7 bases and the J gene end by 12 bases; junction bases not matched to a gene: 12. This CDR3 has 14 residues. Per germline, CDR1 SGHAT and CDR2 FQNNGV. The CDR3 DNA sequence: TGTGCCAGCACCACCGGGGACAGGGCCTTCGAACTGTTTTTT. Encoded protein: CASTTGDRAFELFF.

The chain has TRBV5-1 and TRBJ2-3, with TRBD1 matching 7 bases. This CDR3 spans 15 amino acids. Germline CDR1 SGHRS, CDR2 YFSETQ. Trimming removed 3 bases from V and 2 bases from J; junction bases left unmatched: 6. CDR3 bases: TGCGCCAGCAGCTCGGCGACAGGGAACACAGATACGCAGTATTTT. It encodes CASSSATGNTDTQYF. The full variable domain, rest sourced from reference TRBV5-1 and TRBJ2-3, is KAGVTQTPRYLIKTRGQQVTLSCSPISGHRSVSWYQQTPGQGLQFLFEYFSETQRNKGNFPGRFSGRQFSNSRSEMNVSTLELGDSALYLCASSSATGNTDTQYFGPGTRLTVL.

The rearrangement links TRBV20-1 to TRBJ1-1; TRBD1 matches at 8 bases. The CDR3 runs to 12 residues. Germline loops: CDR1 DFQATT, CDR2 SNEGSKA (reference sequence). Trimming at V came to 6 bases and at J to 9 bases, leaving 9 bases not matched to a gene. The CDR3 DNA reads as TGCAGTGCCCTTGGGACAGGCACGCAAGCTTTCTTT. Encoded protein: CSALGTGTQAFF.

This chain joins TRBV7-2 and TRBJ1-2; 7 nucleotides align to TRBD1. V lost 4 bases, J lost 5 bases, and 1 base stayed unmatched. Per germline, CDR1 SGHTA and CDR2 FQGNSA. CDR3 length: 12 residues. The CDR3 region has the DNA TGTGCCAGCAGCTGGGGACAGTATGGCTACACCTTC. This sequence encodes CASSWGQYGYTF.

This rearrangement joins TRBV3-1 to TRBJ1-2; possibly TRBD1 for D (5 bases). The CDR3 runs to 14 residues. The V and J ends lost 0 bases and 7 bases respectively, with 12 bases between them. The germline V gene has CDR1 LGHDT and CDR2 YNNKEL (reference sequence). The CDR3 spells CASSQDLGRVGYTF. The CDR3 nucleotides are TGTGCCAGCAGCCAAGATCTGGGCAGGGTTGGCTACACCTTC.

This clonotype was seen at least ten times. This sequence joins TRBV7-8 and TRBJ1-2, with D maybe TRBD1 (6 bases). CDR1 SGHVS and CDR2 FQNEAQ come from the germline V gene. The CDR3 runs 13 residues. Trimming stripped 7 bases from V and 5 bases from J, with 14 bases between. The CDR3 nucleotides are TGTGCCAGCACCCTTGGACAGTCTTATGGCTACACCTTC. Amino acid sequence: CASTLGQSYGYTF.

The chain is built from TRBV9 and TRBJ1-2; D is undetermined. The V gene lost 4 bases and the J gene lost 8 bases, with 24 bases spanning the gap. The CDR3 consists of 16 residues. Looked up from germline, CDR1 is SGDLS and CDR2 is YYNGEE. CDR3 residues: CASSSSSSVPTLGYTF. CDR3 bases: TGTGCCAGCAGCAGCAGTAGCTCAGTACCCACTTTGGGCTACACCTTC. Full variable domain (missing parts from reference TRBV9 and TRBJ1-2): DSGVTQTPKHLITATGQRVTLRCSPRSGDLSVYWYQQSLDQGLQFLIQYYNGEERAKGNILERFSAQQFPDLHSELNLSSLELGDSALYFCASSSSSSVPTLGYTFGSGTRLTVV.

This chain connects TRBV19 to TRBJ1-1; D is uncertain. Trimming left V 1 base short and J 1 base short, with 4 bases between. CDR3 length: 13 amino acids. Germline CDR1 reads LNHDA; CDR2 reads SQIVND (reference sequence). The CDR3 coding sequence is TGTGCCAGTAGTATAGGAAAGAACACTGAAGCTTTCTTT. It translates to CASSIGKNTEAFF. Full variable domain (remainder filled in from reference TRBV19 and TRBJ1-1): DGGITQSPKYLFRKEGQNVTLSCEQNLNHDAMYWYRQDPGQGLRLIYYSQIVNDFQKGDIAEGYSVSREKKESFPLTVTSAQKNPTAFYLCASSIGKNTEAFFGQGTRLTVV.

In this sample, this clonotype turned up a few times. The V call is TRBV5-1, the J call TRBJ1-2; no clear D gene. CDR1 and CDR2 (germline): SGHRS, YFSETQ. The CDR3 totals 13 residues. V lost 4 bases, J lost 1 base, and 8 bases lay in between. The CDR3 DNA reads as TGCGCCAGCAGCCAGTCGGTTAACTATGGCTACACCTTC. Residues: CASSQSVNYGYTF.

This rearrangement joins TRBV5-3 to TRBJ2-3, with D unresolved. TRBV5-3 is noted as an ORF with a role that remains uncertain. Deletions cut 8 bases from V and 6 bases from J, with 13 bases between. The CDR3 has 12 residues. The CDR3 nucleotides read TGTGCCAGCAGCCCAGGATTGGATACGCAGTATTTT. Encoded protein: CASSPGLDTQYF.

The chain has TRBV20-1 and TRBJ2-1; 13 positions match TRBD2. CDR1 is DFQATT and CDR2 is SNEGSKA in the germline V gene (reference sequence). With V trimmed by 4 bases and J by 5 bases, 14 bases remained unmatched. This CDR3 contains 18 residues. The CDR3 bases are TGCAGTGCTAACTCCGTGGCCAGGGGACTAGCGGGGCACAATGAGCAGTTCTTC. It translates to CSANSVARGLAGHNEQFF.

This clonotype was counted only a few times. The chain uses TRBV7-2 and TRBJ2-3; 9 nucleotides align to TRBD1. The V segment lost 3 bases and the J segment 4 bases; nucleotides outside the gene matches: 2. This CDR3 spans 14 amino acids. The germline CDR1 and CDR2 sequences are SGHTA and FQGNSA. CDR3 residues: CASSLGQGPDTQYF. The DNA for the CDR3 is TGTGCCAGCAGCTTGGGACAGGGCCCAGATACGCAGTATTTT. The full variable domain, with the rest looked up from reference TRBV7-2 and TRBJ2-3, is GAGVSQSPSNKVTEKGKDVELRCDPISGHTALYWYRQSLGQGLEFLIYFQGNSAPDKSGLPSDRFSAERTGGSVSTLTIQRTQQEDSAVYLCASSLGQGPDTQYFGPGTRLTVL.

The rearrangement links TRBV3-1 to TRBJ2-2; D gene uncertain. The CDR3 covers 16 residues. Germline V gives CDR1 LGHDT, CDR2 YNNKEL (reference sequence). V lost 4 bases to trimming and J lost 3 bases, with 15 bases between them. This CDR3 is CASSLRPGRHTGELFF. CDR3 nucleotide sequence: TGTGCCAGCAGCCTGAGGCCAGGAAGGCACACCGGGGAGCTGTTTTTT.

Comment on this clonotype: At one end, the junction sequence differs from germline, possibly due to a read error. The chain couples TRBV7-2 to TRBJ1-5; 7 positions agree with TRBD1. The CDR3 consists of 15 residues. From germline, CDR1 is SGHTA and CDR2 FQGNSA. CDR3 protein: CASSLGMTGLQPQQF. The CDR3 DNA reads as TGTGCCAGCAGCTTAGGGATGACAGGGCTTCAGCCCCAGCAGTTT.

This clonotype was observed a handful of times. The chain employs TRBV27 and TRBJ1-1; D is unclear. The germline V and J ends were trimmed by 6 bases and 1 base, with 9 bases remaining between them. Germline V gives CDR1 MNHEY, CDR2 SMNVEV (reference sequence). The CDR3 sequence is 13 residues long. CDR3: CASRELPNTEAFF. CDR3 bases: TGTGCCAGCAGAGAGTTGCCGAACACTGAAGCTTTCTTT.

The V gene is TRBV29-1, the J gene TRBJ1-4; no clear D gene. V was cut by 7 bases and J by 0 bases, with 15 bases left in between. This CDR3 has 15 residues. The germline V gene encodes CDR1 SQVTM and CDR2 ANQGSEA. CDR3 DNA sequence: TGCAGCGCGAGCCGAGGACTTGCAACTAATGAAAAACTGTTTTTT. Residues: CSASRGLATNEKLFF.

With regard to this clonotype: One end of the junction does not line up with germline, which may come from a read error. DNA of the CDR3: TGTGACAGCACTCGGTACGGGACAGCTTTCTACGAGCAGTACTTC. Translating gives CDSTRYGTAFYEQYF. The chain has TRBV6-5 and TRBJ2-7, with 7 bases fitting TRBD1. Germline V gives CDR1 MNHEY, CDR2 SVGAGI. This CDR3 contains 15 residues.

The chain links TRBV5-4 to TRBJ2-7, with D unclear. The CDR3 covers 14 residues. Per germline, CDR1 SGHNT and CDR2 YYREEE (reference sequence). Trimming removed 0 bases from V and 1 base from J, with 8 bases in between. As DNA, the CDR3 is TGTGCCAGCAGCTTGGAAACCAGTTCCTACGAGCAGTACTTC. Translation gives CASSLETSSYEQYF.

This clonotype was observed many times. CDR3 coding DNA: TGTGCCAGCAGCGCTGAGCCGGGTCCGAGGGAGCAGTACTTC. It codes for CASSAEPGPREQYF. The chain joins TRBV7-8 to TRBJ2-7; D uncertain. Germline loops: CDR1 SGHVS, CDR2 FQNEAQ. The CDR3 extends over 14 amino acids. The V end lost 5 bases, the J end lost 7 bases, and 18 bases lay between the germline ends.

This sequence joins TRBV12-5 and TRBJ2-3; 13 bases line up with TRBD2. J was trimmed by 1 base and V by 7 bases; bases with no gene match: 5. This CDR3 is built from 16 residues. Germline CDR1 and CDR2: LGHNT and FRNRAP. This CDR3 reads CASALGLAGGTDTQYF. The DNA for the CDR3 is TGTGCTAGTGCCCTCGGACTAGCGGGGGGCACAGATACGCAGTATTTT.

The chain links TRBV28 to TRBJ2-5; 7 bases are a match to TRBD2. The CDR3 loop spans 15 amino acids. The V and J ends lost 6 bases and 2 bases, in that order; junction bases with no gene match: 9. Germline CDR1 reads MDHEN; CDR2 reads SYDVKM. The CDR3 protein is CASRTSRGDQETQYF. Written as DNA, the CDR3 is TGTGCCAGCAGAACCTCACGGGGGGATCAAGAGACCCAGTACTTC.

A remark on this clonotype: The final CDR3 position lacks the conserved phenylalanine or tryptophan, pointing to a likely read error. The chain has TRBV28 and TRBJ2-7, with D maybe TRBD1 (6 bases). This CDR3 spans 16 amino acids. CDR1 and CDR2 from the germline V gene are MDHEN and SYDVKM. V gave up 4 bases and J gave up 0 bases, with 16 bases separating them. As DNA, the CDR3 is TGTGCCAGCAGTTCCGACTCAGGGGATTACTCCTACGAGCAGTACTTA. Protein product: CASSSDSGDYSYEQYL.

The chain couples TRBV4-1 to TRBJ2-2, with 7 bases that match TRBD1. The ends lost 3 bases at V and 4 bases at J; junction bases unmatched: 5. The germline CDR1 and CDR2 sequences are MGHRA and YSYEKL. This CDR3 has 15 residues. The CDR3 here is CASSHQRGRTGELFF. The DNA for the CDR3 is TGCGCCAGCAGCCATCAAAGGGGGCGCACCGGGGAGCTGTTTTTT.